Listed here are 21 T cell receptor beta chains from one sample, sequenced in a study of cytomegalovirus exposure and HLA in healthy donors. Use of 60 Vbeta and 13 Jbeta primers characterized the PCR. The protocol was immunoSEQ multiplex PCR, while the TCRdb copy is restricted to in-frame clones and leaves out a portion. The ten most abundant clones cover under 1% of a sample with 200,000 to 250,000 clones. The sample was PBMCs. These receptors all stem from a woman in her twenties or thirties in good health and CMV-seropositive.

J is TRBJ1-1 and V is TRBV7-9; D is possibly TRBD1 (5 bases). Germline CDR1 and CDR2: SEHNR and FQNEAQ (reference sequence). The CDR3 length is 16 residues. V lost 2 bases, J lost 0 bases, and 13 bases lay in between. CDR3 sequence reads: CASSLRQGPMNTEAFF. CDR3 nucleotide sequence: TGTGCCAGCAGCTTAAGGCAGGGCCCAATGAACACTGAAGCTTTCTTT.

CDR3 amino acids: CASSFPEGGQGTDTQYF. CDR3 in DNA: TGCGCCAGCAGCTTTCCTGAGGGGGGGCAAGGAACAGATACGCAGTATTTT. The chain combines TRBV5-1 with TRBJ2-3, with a possible D match to TRBD2 (7 bases). V lost 2 bases and J 3 bases, leaving 19 bases between the germline ends. The germline V gene encodes CDR1 SGHRS and CDR2 YFSETQ. This CDR3 has 17 residues.

This chain connects TRBV29-1 to TRBJ2-7; D may be TRBD1 (6 bases). The CDR3 has 14 amino acids. V was shortened by 5 bases and J by 0 bases, with 14 bases between the two germline ends. Germline CDR1 and CDR2: SQVTM and ANQGSEA. CDR3 bases: TGCAGCGTTATCCAGGACAGTAGCTCCTACGAGCAGTACTTC. This sequence encodes CSVIQDSSSYEQYF.

The chain uses TRBV27 and TRBJ1-1; TRBD1 aligns across 8 bases. The CDR3 has 14 amino acids. With V trimmed by 5 bases and J by 5 bases, 7 bases remained unmatched. The V gene's germline CDR1 is MNHEY and CDR2 SMNVEV (reference sequence). The chain's CDR3 is CASSQDRVRTEAFF. CDR3 nucleotide sequence: TGTGCCAGCAGTCAGGACAGGGTTCGGACTGAAGCTTTCTTT.

The rearrangement uses TRBV5-1 and TRBJ1-1, with 10 bases matching TRBD1. V was clipped by 1 base and J by 3 bases; unmatched bases: 12. CDR1 and CDR2 (germline): SGHRS, YFSETQ. CDR3 length: 18 residues. CDR3 DNA: TGCGCCAGCAGCTTGTCAGTTGGGACAGGGGATTTGGACACTGAAGCTTTCTTT. Protein product: CASSLSVGTGDLDTEAFF.

The chain links TRBV6-5 to TRBJ1-2; the match to TRBD1 covers 7 bases. Germline-derived CDR1 and CDR2 are MNHEY and SVGAGI. CDR3 length equals 14 residues. The V gene end was trimmed by 6 bases and the J gene end by 8 bases; junction bases not matched to a gene: 12. DNA for the CDR3: TGTGCCAGCAGACCCAGGACAGGCCCGGAAGGCTACACCTTC. This sequence encodes CASRPRTGPEGYTF.

J is TRBJ2-3 and V is TRBV7-2; a possible D gene is TRBD1 (5 bases). CDR1 and CDR2 (germline): SGHTA, FQGNSA. The CDR3 runs 15 residues. V was shortened by 1 base and J by 4 bases, with 12 bases between the two germline ends. CDR3 nucleotides: TGTGCCAGCAGCTTAGATCCAGGCAGGGCAGATACGCAGTATTTT. The encoded protein is CASSLDPGRADTQYF.

This chain joins TRBV18 and TRBJ1-5, with TRBD1 matching over 9 bases. Trimming took 5 bases from V and 6 from J; bases not matched to a gene: 11. Per the germline V gene, CDR1 is KGHSH and CDR2 is LQKENI. This CDR3 contains 16 residues. For the CDR3, the DNA is TGTGCCAGCTCATCCGGGACAGGGATGGCGGGTCAGCCCCAGCATTTT. The encoded protein is CASSSGTGMAGQPQHF. Full variable domain (missing parts from reference TRBV18 and TRBJ1-5): NAGVMQNPRHLVRRRGQEARLRCSPMKGHSHVYWYRQLPEEGLKFMVYLQKENIIDESGMPKERFSAEFPKEGPSILRIQQVVRGDSAAYFCASSSGTGMAGQPQHFGDGTRLSIL.

This chain links TRBV11-3 with TRBJ1-6, with D perhaps matching TRBD1 (6 bases). Germline lookup yields CDR1 SGHNT and CDR2 YENEEA. This CDR3 has 16 amino acids. With 5 bases removed from V and 0 bases from J, the gap between germline ends came to 11 bases. For the CDR3, the DNA is TGTGCCAGCAGCCCCGACAGGAGCTCCTATAATTCACCCCTCCACTTT. Its translation is CASSPDRSSYNSPLHF.

The V gene is TRBV6-5, the J gene TRBJ2-7; TRBD1 matches 7 bases. J was trimmed by 2 bases and V by 8 bases; bases with no gene match: 9. CDR3 length: 14 amino acids. Germline CDR1 and CDR2: MNHEY and SVGAGI. The CDR3 bases are TGTGCCAGCTCTAGGGGGCTAGCTGCCTACGAGCAGTACTTC. Amino acids: CASSRGLAAYEQYF.

V gene TRBV2 combines with J gene TRBJ2-5, with a tentative D call TRBD1 (6 bases). V shed 5 bases and J shed 0 bases, with 10 bases lying between them. Germline loops: CDR1 SNHLY, CDR2 FYNNEI. CDR3 length: 14 amino acids. For the CDR3, the DNA is TGTGCCAGCAGTTTGACAGGTTACCAAGAGACCCAGTACTTC. This sequence encodes CASSLTGYQETQYF.

J is TRBJ2-7 and V is TRBV27, with 11 bases fitting TRBD2. The CDR3 runs to 15 residues. The junction had 6 bases not matched to a gene; V was cut back by 3 bases and J by 5 bases. CDR1 and CDR2 (germline): MNHEY, SMNVEV (reference sequence). As DNA, the CDR3 is TGTGCCAGCAGTTTTATAGCGGGAGGGTCTCACGAGCAGTACTTC. It translates to CASSFIAGGSHEQYF.

V is TRBV28 and J is TRBJ2-2; TRBD2 agrees at 16 bases. In germline, CDR1 is MDHEN, CDR2 SYDVKM. The V gene end was trimmed by 3 bases and the J gene end by 6 bases; junction bases not matched to a gene: 4. The CDR3 is 17 amino acids. The CDR3 loop is CASSLGLAGGPSGELFF. The CDR3 DNA follows: TGTGCCAGCAGTTTGGGACTAGCGGGAGGGCCATCCGGGGAGCTGTTTTTT.

The gene calls are TRBV10-3 and TRBJ1-2, with 7 bases lining up with TRBD1. The CDR3 runs to 13 residues. CDR1 is ENHRY and CDR2 is SYGVKD in the germline V gene. The junction had 7 bases not matched to a gene; V was cut back by 6 bases and J by 6 bases. CDR3 in amino acids: CAISLQGNDGYTF. The CDR3 coding sequence is TGTGCCATCAGCCTACAGGGGAATGATGGCTACACCTTC.

CDR3 nucleotides: TGTGCCAGCAGCACTAAGGGGAGCGGGAGCAGACAAGAGACCCAGTACTTC. Its translation: CASSTKGSGSRQETQYF. The chain employs TRBV7-8 and TRBJ2-5, with 8 bases that match TRBD2. The CDR3 is 17 amino acids. Germline CDR1 is SGHVS and CDR2 is FQNEAQ. The V segment lost 5 bases and the J segment 2 bases; nucleotides outside the gene matches: 13.

V usage is TRBV2 and J usage is TRBJ1-2; 8 positions agree with TRBD1. Germline V gene sequence: CDR1 SNHLY, CDR2 FYNNEI. Trimming cost V 6 bases and J 8 bases; bases outside gene matches: 8. This CDR3 comprises 13 residues. The CDR3 nucleotides are TGTGCCAGCAGCGGAGGACAGGGTTACGGCTACACCTTC. It encodes CASSGGQGYGYTF.

The V and J genes are TRBV6-1 and TRBJ2-7; D is ambiguous. The CDR3 length is 13 residues. Per the germline V gene, CDR1 is MNHNS and CDR2 is SASEGT. V lost 4 bases and J lost 6, with 13 bases in between. The CDR3 sequence: CASSGYRWSEQYF. CDR3 DNA sequence: TGTGCCAGCAGTGGATACCGGTGGAGCGAGCAGTACTTC.

The chain carries TRBV29-1 and TRBJ2-7, with 7 bases lining up with TRBD2. Germline values: CDR1 SQVTM, CDR2 ANQGSEA. V shed 6 bases and J 0 bases; nucleotides not matched to a gene: 8. The CDR3 runs 14 residues. The CDR3 sequence is CSVRRGSHSYEQYF. The CDR3 DNA sequence: TGCAGCGTACGGCGGGGGTCCCACTCCTACGAGCAGTACTTC.

The chain joins TRBV10-1 to TRBJ2-7, with TRBD2 identical over 9 bases. Germline V gene lookup returns CDR1 WNHNN and CDR2 SYGVQD (reference sequence). V was clipped by 4 bases and J by 0 bases; unmatched bases: 4. CDR3 length equals 15 residues. Written as DNA, the CDR3 is TGCGCCAGCAGTGCCGGAGCGGGAGGCTCCTACGAGCAGTACTTC. Encoded protein: CASSAGAGGSYEQYF.

The rearrangement uses TRBV7-2 and TRBJ2-2; 11 positions match TRBD2. The CDR3 is 16 residues long. Trimming took 1 base from V and 7 from J; bases not matched to a gene: 5. Germline assignment: CDR1 SGHTA and CDR2 FQGNSA. The CDR3: CASSLGLAGWGGELFF. Written as DNA, the CDR3 is TGTGCCAGCAGCTTAGGACTAGCGGGGTGGGGCGGGGAGCTGTTTTTT.

The chain employs TRBV6-5 and TRBJ1-4; unclear D gene. Between the trimmed V and J ends, which lost 0 bases and 6 bases, there was a span of 8 bases. The germline V gene has CDR1 MNHEY and CDR2 SVGAGI. The CDR3 contains 14 residues. CDR3 nucleotides: TGTGCCAGCAGTTACTCGAGGTTCGATGAAAAACTGTTTTTT. As protein: CASSYSRFDEKLFF.